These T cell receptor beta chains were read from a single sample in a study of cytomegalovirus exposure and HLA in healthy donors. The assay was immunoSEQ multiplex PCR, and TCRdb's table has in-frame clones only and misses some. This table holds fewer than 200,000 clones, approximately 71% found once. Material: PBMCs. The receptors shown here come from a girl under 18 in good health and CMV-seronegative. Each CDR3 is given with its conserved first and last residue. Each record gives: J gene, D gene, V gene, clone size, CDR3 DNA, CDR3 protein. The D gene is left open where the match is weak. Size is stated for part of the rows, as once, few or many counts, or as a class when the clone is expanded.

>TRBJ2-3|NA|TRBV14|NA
TGTGCCAGCAGCGATTTTCGGGATACGCAGTATTTT
CASSDFRDTQYF
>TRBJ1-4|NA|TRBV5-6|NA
TGTGCCAGCAGACACCAGAATCAGGGGATTGAAAAACTGTTTTTT
CASRHQNQGIEKLFF
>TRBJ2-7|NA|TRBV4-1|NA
TGCGCCAGCAGCCAAGATCGGGGAGTCTACGAGCAGTACTTC
CASSQDRGVYEQYF
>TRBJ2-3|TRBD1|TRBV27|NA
TGTGCCAGCGCCGACAGGGCTACCACAGATACGCAGTATTTT
CASADRATTDTQYF
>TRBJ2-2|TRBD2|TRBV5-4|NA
TGTGCCAGCAGCTCCGGGGGCGCTAGCGGGACTACCGGGGAGCTGTTTTTT
CASSSGGASGTTGELFF
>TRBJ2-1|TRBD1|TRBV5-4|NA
TGTGCCAGCAGCAGGGGACAGGGGGCGCTTAATGAGCAGTTCTTC
CASSRGQGALNEQFF
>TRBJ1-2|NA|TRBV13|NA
TGTGCCAGCAGGTACACGGGACAAGGAAACTATGGCTACACCTTC
CASRYTGQGNYGYTF
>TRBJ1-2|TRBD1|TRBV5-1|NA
TGCGCCAGCACCTCATGGACAGGGGAGGGGAACGGCTACACCTTC
CASTSWTGEGNGYTF
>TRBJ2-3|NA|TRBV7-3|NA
TGTGCCAGCAGCTTGAGGGGGACCACAGATACGCAGTATTTT
CASSLRGTTDTQYF
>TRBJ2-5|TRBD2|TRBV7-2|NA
TGTGCCAGCCTAGGAGGGGGACTAGCGGAAGAGACCCAGTACTTC
CASLGGGLAEETQYF
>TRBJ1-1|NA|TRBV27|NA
TGTGCCAGCAATAGGGAACGGGGCACTGAAGCTTTCTTT
CASNRERGTEAFF
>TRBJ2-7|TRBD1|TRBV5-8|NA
TGTGCCAGCAGCTTCCGGGACAGGGACTACGAGCAGTACTTC
CASSFRDRDYEQYF
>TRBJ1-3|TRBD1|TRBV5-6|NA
TGTGCCAGCAGCGACCCGACAGGGGGAGGAAACACCATATATTTT
CASSDPTGGGNTIYF
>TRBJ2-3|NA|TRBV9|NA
TGTGCCAGCAGCATAGGACAAGATACAGATACGCAGTATTTT
CASSIGQDTDTQYF
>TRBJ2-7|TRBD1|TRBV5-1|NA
TGCGCCAGCAGCCCTAGACAGGGTCGAAGCGAGCAGTACTTC
CASSPRQGRSEQYF
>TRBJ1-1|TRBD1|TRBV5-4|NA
TGTGCCAGCAGCCCTACCCGGACAGGCTTGAACACTGAAGCTTTCTTT
CASSPTRTGLNTEAFF
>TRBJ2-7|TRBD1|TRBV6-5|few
TGTGCCAGCAGCCAGACAGGGGTCGAGCAGTACTTC
CASSQTGVEQYF
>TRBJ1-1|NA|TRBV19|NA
TGTGCCAGTAGTATTAGACACCTCACTGAAGCTTTCTTT
CASSIRHLTEAFF
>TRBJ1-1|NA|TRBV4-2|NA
TGTGCCAGCAGCCAGGGCCGGGACACGAAGAACACTGAAGCTTTCTTT
CASSQGRDTKNTEAFF
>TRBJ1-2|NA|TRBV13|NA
TGTGCCAGCAGCTTAGGGGGAGGGGCAGGATCCGGGTCCTATGGCTACACCTTC
CASSLGGGAGSGSYGYTF
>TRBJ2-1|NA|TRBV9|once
TGTGCCAGCAGCGCCCAGAGTCGGGGGAGCCGTGACAATGAGCAGTTCTTC
CASSAQSRGSRDNEQFF
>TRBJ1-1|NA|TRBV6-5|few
TGTGCCAGCAGTTACTCCGGGGAGAACACTGAAGCTTTCTTT
CASSYSGENTEAFF
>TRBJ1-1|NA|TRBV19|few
TGTGCCACAAGCGAGAGCTCAAACACTGAAGCTTTCTTT
CATSESSNTEAFF
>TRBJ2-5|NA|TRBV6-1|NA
TGTGCCAGCAGCCCCGGGACAAGGGAGACCCAGTACTTC
CASSPGTRETQYF
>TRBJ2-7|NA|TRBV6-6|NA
TGTGCCAGCAGTCCGCGCCGTGGTCGGTACGAGCAGTACTTC
CASSPRRGRYEQYF
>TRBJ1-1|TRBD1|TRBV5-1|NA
TGCGCCAGCAGCTGGGAGGCCAGGGGGGAACGGGAAGCTTTCTTT
CASSWEARGEREAFF
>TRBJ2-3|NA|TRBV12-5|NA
TGTGCTAGTGGTATAACAGATACGCAGTATTTT
CASGITDTQYF
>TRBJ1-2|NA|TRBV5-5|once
TGTGCCAGCAGCTTCCCCGGACACGGCTACACCTTC
CASSFPGHGYTF
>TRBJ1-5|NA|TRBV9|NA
TGTGCCAGCAGCGTAGAGCCAGGGGATCAGCCCCAGCATTTT
CASSVEPGDQPQHF
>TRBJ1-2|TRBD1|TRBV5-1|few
TGCGCCAGCAGCTCGGGGACAGGGGATGATGGCTACACCTTC
CASSSGTGDDGYTF
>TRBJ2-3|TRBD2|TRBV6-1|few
TGTGCCAGCAGTGGGGGACTAGCGGGGGGCCTGGATACGCAGTATTTT
CASSGGLAGGLDTQYF
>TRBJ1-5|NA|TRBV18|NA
TGTGCCAGCTCACCCCCTTCGGCAGGGGAAAATCAGCCCCAGCATTTT
CASSPPSAGENQPQHF
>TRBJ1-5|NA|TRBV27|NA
TGTGCCAGCAGTCCCAGGGATAGCAATCAGCCCCAGCATTTT
CASSPRDSNQPQHF